The next 23 T cell receptor beta chains were all read from a single sample in a study of blood T cell repertoires in COVID-19. The method was immunoSEQ multiplex PCR; TCRdb's version includes in-frame clones alone and lacks a portion of them. Among around 150,000 clones listed, over 75% were seen once. The sequenced sample consisted of peripheral blood. The source of these receptors is a man between 65 and 85 years old with acute or convalescent COVID-19.

This rearrangement joins TRBV12-3 or TRBV12-4 to TRBJ2-1; 8 nucleotides agree with TRBD2. The junction had 7 bases not matched to a gene; V was cut back by 6 bases and J by 9 bases. This CDR3 has 13 amino acids. In nucleotides, the CDR3 is TGTGCCAGCAGACCAAGCGGGAGTCTTGAGCAGTTCTTC. This codes for CASRPSGSLEQFF.

This clone was counted a single time. The chain links TRBV28 to TRBJ1-3, with D perhaps TRBD1 (5 bases). Germline V gives CDR1 MDHEN, CDR2 SYDVKM. The CDR3 contains 13 residues. V dropped 5 bases and J dropped 4 bases, with 9 bases sitting between them. The DNA of the CDR3 is TGTGCCAGCAGTCGACAGATGGGAAACACCATATATTTT. Residues: CASSRQMGNTIYF.

The chain carries TRBV29-1 and TRBJ2-3; TRBD2 matches 10 bases. V lost 4 bases, J lost 5 bases, and 18 bases stayed unmatched. The CDR3 is 18 amino acids. Germline V CDR1 and CDR2: SQVTM, ANQGSEA. The CDR3 DNA sequence: TGCAGCGTTGCTGGCGGGGCGAAAAGCGGGAGGGCGGGAGATACGCAGTATTTT. This gives the protein CSVAGGAKSGRAGDTQYF.

The gene calls are TRBV6-1 and TRBJ1-1, with a weak D call TRBD1 (6 bases). V was cut by 3 bases and J by 1 base, with 18 bases left in between. CDR3 length equals 17 residues. The germline CDR1 and CDR2 sequences are MNHNS and SASEGT. The CDR3 nucleotides are TGTGCCAGCAGTGACCCCGGTTCAAAGACAGGGAACACTGAAGCTTTCTTT. It specifies CASSDPGSKTGNTEAFF.

The V call is TRBV5-1, the J call TRBJ2-7; D call uncertain. Germline V gene sequence: CDR1 SGHRS, CDR2 YFSETQ. V was pared by 0 bases and J by 4 bases, with 8 bases between. The CDR3 consists of 13 residues. The CDR3 sequence: CASSLAGNYEQYF. The CDR3 DNA reads TGCGCCAGCAGCTTGGCTGGCAATTACGAGCAGTACTTC.

The CDR3 protein is CAIHLPVNQPQHF. CDR3 DNA sequence: TGTGCCATTCATCTTCCGGTAAATCAGCCCCAGCATTTT. The chain is built from TRBV10-3 and TRBJ1-5; D unresolved. Germline V gene data show CDR1 as ENHRY and CDR2 as SYGVKD. V lost 9 bases and J lost 4, with 13 bases in between. The CDR3 runs to 13 residues.

In this sample, this clone turned up once. This chain links TRBV4-1 with TRBJ2-6; TRBD2 aligns across 13 bases. Germline V gene data show CDR1 as MGHRA and CDR2 as YSYEKL. V trimming: 2 bases; J trimming: 4 bases; junction bases outside the gene matches: 5. The CDR3 is 18 amino acids. The DNA for the CDR3 is TGCGCCAGCAGCCAAACTAGCGGGAGGGCGTCGGGGGCCAACGTCCTGACTTTC. It specifies CASSQTSGRASGANVLTF.

The J gene is TRBJ2-1, the V gene TRBV30; no reliable D call. The CDR3 totals 15 residues. Germline CDR1 is GTSNPN and CDR2 is SVGIG (reference sequence). Trimming removed 1 base at V and 0 bases at J, with 10 bases between. CDR3 in DNA: TGTGCCTGGAGTGCCGGTAGAGGCTCCTACAATGAGCAGTTCTTC. Protein product: CAWSAGRGSYNEQFF.

The chain links TRBV14 to TRBJ1-6; a possible D gene is TRBD1 (5 bases). The V and J ends lost 5 bases and 9 bases respectively, with 11 bases between them. The CDR3 loop spans 13 amino acids. CDR1 and CDR2 from the germline V gene are SGHDN and FVKESK. As DNA, the CDR3 is TGTGCCAGCAGCACAGGAATCGGTTCACCCCTCCACTTT. Protein sequence: CASSTGIGSPLHF.

This clone was seen more than once but under ten times. J is TRBJ1-2 and V is TRBV7-9; unclear D gene. The germline V and J ends were trimmed by 5 bases and 0 bases, with 16 bases remaining between them. Germline assignment: CDR1 SEHNR and CDR2 FQNEAQ (reference sequence). The CDR3 runs to 16 residues. CDR3 sequence reads: CASSLPGRATNYGYTF. CDR3 in DNA: TGTGCCAGCAGCCTCCCGGGGAGGGCCACTAACTATGGCTACACCTTC.

The chain joins TRBV5-6 to TRBJ2-7, with a possible D match to TRBD2 (7 bases). Germline loops: CDR1 SGHDT, CDR2 YYEEEE. This CDR3 is 16 amino acids long. Trimming cost V 6 bases and J 0 bases, with 19 bases left between them. CDR3 sequence (DNA): TGTGCCAGCACCCCCCTCCGGGGGGCCCACTCCTACGAGCAGTACTTC. It encodes CASTPLRGAHSYEQYF.

Points on this clone: Mismatch with germline at one junction end may stem from a read error. The chain carries TRBV7-7 and TRBJ2-7; 9 positions agree with TRBD1. Germline CDR1 reads SSHAT; CDR2 reads FNYEAQ (reference sequence). The CDR3 is 14 residues long. The CDR3 loop reads CASSLGQGAYEQYF. The CDR3 DNA is TGTGCTAGCAGCCTGGGACAGGGAGCCTACGAGCAGTACTTC.

The chain uses TRBV19 and TRBJ1-3, with D unclear. The CDR3 spans 14 residues. The germline gives CDR1 LNHDA, CDR2 SQIVND (reference sequence). V lost 5 bases and J lost 0, with 8 bases in between. The CDR3 nucleotides are TGTGCCAGTAGTCGGCGGAGCTCTGGAAACACCATATATTTT. This codes for CASSRRSSGNTIYF.

This clone was seen only a few times. The CDR3 DNA reads TGTGCCATCAGTGTGGGGACAGGGGCCGGAGAGACCCAGTACTTC. This gives the protein CAISVGTGAGETQYF. The chain joins TRBV10-3 to TRBJ2-5, with 10 bases fitting TRBD1. This CDR3 contains 15 residues. V shed 4 bases, J shed 4 bases, and the junction held 6 bases outside the gene matches. CDR1 is ENHRY and CDR2 is SYGVKD in the germline V gene.

CDR3 DNA: TGTGCCAGCAGCCCTCCCCGGAGGGCCGGAGCGGATTACAATGAGCAGTTCTTC. It is translated as CASSPPRRAGADYNEQFF. J is TRBJ2-1 and V is TRBV11-2; perhaps TRBD2 as D (6 bases). Trimming shortened V by 5 bases and J by 4 bases, and 24 bases separated the two germline ends. This CDR3 contains 18 residues. Germline values: CDR1 SGHAT, CDR2 FQNNGV.

The genes are TRBV5-8 and TRBJ2-1, with 10 bases identical to TRBD2. Trimming cost V 4 bases and J 1 base; bases outside gene matches: 5. The CDR3 loop spans 16 amino acids. Germline V gene lookup returns CDR1 SGHTS and CDR2 YDEGEE. The CDR3, as DNA: TGTGCCAGCAGCCCCTCTAGCGGGAGATCCTACAATGAGCAGTTCTTC. Translating gives CASSPSSGRSYNEQFF.

The rearrangement joins TRBV11-1 to TRBJ2-5; D perhaps matches TRBD1 (5 bases). This CDR3 region has 15 residues. Trimming stripped 0 bases from V and 2 bases from J, with 10 bases between. The V gene's germline CDR1 is SGHAT and CDR2 FQDESV (reference sequence). CDR3 in amino acids: CASSLALAGQETQYF. For the CDR3, the DNA is TGTGCCAGCAGCTTAGCGCTGGCAGGGCAAGAGACCCAGTACTTC.

The chain combines TRBV5-4 with TRBJ2-7, with D perhaps TRBD2 (6 bases). The CDR3 extends over 14 amino acids. Between the trimmed V and J ends, which lost 4 bases and 6 bases, there was a span of 17 bases. The germline gives CDR1 SGHNT, CDR2 YYREEE (reference sequence). Written as DNA, the CDR3 is TGTGCCAGCAGCGGGTCGGCGGGAAAGGGCGAGCAGTACTTC. This codes for CASSGSAGKGEQYF.

In this sample, this clone turned up a few times. The chain uses TRBV18 and TRBJ2-3; 10 nucleotides align to TRBD2. Trimming at V came to 5 bases and at J to 5 bases, leaving 4 bases not matched to a gene. This CDR3 is 14 amino acids long. Per germline, CDR1 KGHSH and CDR2 LQKENI. The CDR3 reads CASSGLAGEDTQYF. CDR3 DNA sequence: TGTGCCAGCTCAGGTCTAGCGGGAGAAGATACGCAGTATTTT.

The chain is built from TRBV6-5 and TRBJ2-2; no firm D call. The ends were cut back, 6 bases at V and 2 bases at J, with 13 bases in the middle. This CDR3 region has 15 residues. Germline assignment: CDR1 MNHEY and CDR2 SVGAGI. The CDR3 loop is CASSHGFPNTGELFF. CDR3 in DNA: TGTGCCAGCAGCCACGGGTTTCCTAACACCGGGGAGCTGTTTTTT.

In this sample, this clone turned up a few times. The chain combines TRBV5-4 with TRBJ2-1; 13 bases match TRBD2. The CDR3 is 15 residues long. CDR1 is SGHNT and CDR2 is YYREEE in the germline V gene (reference sequence). V lost 1 base, J lost 10 bases, and 5 bases stayed unmatched. The CDR3 is CASSLRLAGGREQFF. DNA for the CDR3: TGTGCCAGCAGCTTGAGACTAGCGGGGGGCCGGGAGCAGTTCTTC.

This clone was seen a handful of times. The rearrangement joins TRBV9 to TRBJ2-1; possibly TRBD2 for D (5 bases). CDR1 and CDR2 (germline): SGDLS, YYNGEE. V was cut by 1 base and J by 0 bases, with 8 bases left in between. CDR3 length: 15 residues. CDR3 loop: CASSVMTNSYNEQFF. In DNA, the CDR3 is TGTGCCAGCAGCGTAATGACTAACTCCTACAATGAGCAGTTCTTC.

The chain combines TRBV5-1 with TRBJ2-5, with TRBD2 identical over 14 bases. Germline V gene lookup returns CDR1 SGHRS and CDR2 YFSETQ. Trimming took 4 bases from V and 5 from J; bases not matched to a gene: 7. The CDR3 spans 16 residues. The CDR3 here is CASSHGLAGGQETQYF. As DNA, the CDR3 is TGCGCCAGCAGCCACGGACTAGCGGGGGGCCAGGAGACCCAGTACTTC.